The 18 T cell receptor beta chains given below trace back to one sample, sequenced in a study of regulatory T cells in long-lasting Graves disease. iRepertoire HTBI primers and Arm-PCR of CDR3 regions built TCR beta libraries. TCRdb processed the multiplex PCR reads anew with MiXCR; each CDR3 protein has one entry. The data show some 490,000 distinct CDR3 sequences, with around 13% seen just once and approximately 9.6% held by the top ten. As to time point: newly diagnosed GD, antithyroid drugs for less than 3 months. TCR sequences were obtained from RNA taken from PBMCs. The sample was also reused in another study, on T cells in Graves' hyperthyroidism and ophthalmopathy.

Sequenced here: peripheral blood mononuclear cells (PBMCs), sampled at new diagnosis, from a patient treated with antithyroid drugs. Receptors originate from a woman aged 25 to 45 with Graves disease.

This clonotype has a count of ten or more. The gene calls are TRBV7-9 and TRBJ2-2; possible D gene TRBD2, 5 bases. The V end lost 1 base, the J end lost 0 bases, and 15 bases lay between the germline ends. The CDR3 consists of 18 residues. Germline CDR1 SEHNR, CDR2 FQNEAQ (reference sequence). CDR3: CASSLGVKRAANTGELFF. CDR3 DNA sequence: TGTGCCAGCAGCTTAGGGGTTAAGAGGGCCGCGAACACCGGGGAGCTGTTTTTT.

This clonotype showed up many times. CDR3 protein: CASSPRRDSGYTF. The CDR3 DNA sequence: TGTGCCAGCAGCCCCCGTAGGGACAGTGGCTACACCTTC. The chain joins TRBV5-5 to TRBJ1-2, with 7 bases fitting TRBD1. Germline loops: CDR1 SGHKS, CDR2 YYEKEE (reference sequence). This CDR3 is 13 amino acids long. Unmatched junction bases numbered 7, after V lost 4 bases and J lost 7 bases.

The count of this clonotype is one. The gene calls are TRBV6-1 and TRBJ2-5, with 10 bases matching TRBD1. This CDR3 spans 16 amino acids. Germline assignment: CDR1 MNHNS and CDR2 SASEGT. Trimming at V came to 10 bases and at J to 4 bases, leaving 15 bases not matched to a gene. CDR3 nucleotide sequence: TGTGCCACCCAGCCGGGGACAGGGGTGATAGGAGAGACCCAGTACTTC. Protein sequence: CATQPGTGVIGETQYF.

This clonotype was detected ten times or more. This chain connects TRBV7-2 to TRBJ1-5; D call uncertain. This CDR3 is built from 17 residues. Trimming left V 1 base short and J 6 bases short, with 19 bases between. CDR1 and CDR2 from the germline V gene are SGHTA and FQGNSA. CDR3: CASSLVGYRGAGQPQHF. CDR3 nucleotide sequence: TGTGCCAGCAGCTTAGTGGGATATCGGGGAGCGGGTCAGCCCCAGCATTTT.

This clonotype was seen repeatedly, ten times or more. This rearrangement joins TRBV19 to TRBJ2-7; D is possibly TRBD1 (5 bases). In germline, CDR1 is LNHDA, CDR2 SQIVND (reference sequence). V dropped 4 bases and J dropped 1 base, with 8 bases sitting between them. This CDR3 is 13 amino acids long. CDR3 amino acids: CASSTAGSYEQYF. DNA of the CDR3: TGTGCCAGTAGTACTGCAGGGTCCTACGAGCAGTACTTC. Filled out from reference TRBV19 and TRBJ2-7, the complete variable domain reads DGGITQSPKYLFRKEGQNVTLSCEQNLNHDAMYWYRQDPGQGLRLIYYSQIVNDFQKGDIAEGYSVSREKKESFPLTVTSAQKNPTAFYLCASSTAGSYEQYFGPGTRLTVT.

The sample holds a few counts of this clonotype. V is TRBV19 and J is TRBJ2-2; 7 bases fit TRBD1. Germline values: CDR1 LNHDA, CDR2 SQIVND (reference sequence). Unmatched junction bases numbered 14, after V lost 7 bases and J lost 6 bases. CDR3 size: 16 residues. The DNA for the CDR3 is TGTGCCAGTAACTCATTACAGGGGTTGAGGTCCGGGGAGCTGTTTTTT. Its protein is CASNSLQGLRSGELFF. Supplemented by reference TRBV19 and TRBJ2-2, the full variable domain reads DGGITQSPKYLFRKEGQNVTLSCEQNLNHDAMYWYRQDPGQGLRLIYYSQIVNDFQKGDIAEGYSVSREKKESFPLTVTSAQKNPTAFYLCASNSLQGLRSGELFFGEGSRLTVL.

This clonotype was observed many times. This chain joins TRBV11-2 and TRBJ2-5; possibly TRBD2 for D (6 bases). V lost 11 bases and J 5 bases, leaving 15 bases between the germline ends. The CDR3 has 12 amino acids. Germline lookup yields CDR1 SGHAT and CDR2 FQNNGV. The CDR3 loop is CAWARRGETQYF. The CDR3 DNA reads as TGTGCCTGGGCGAGGAGGGGCGAGACCCAGTACTTC.

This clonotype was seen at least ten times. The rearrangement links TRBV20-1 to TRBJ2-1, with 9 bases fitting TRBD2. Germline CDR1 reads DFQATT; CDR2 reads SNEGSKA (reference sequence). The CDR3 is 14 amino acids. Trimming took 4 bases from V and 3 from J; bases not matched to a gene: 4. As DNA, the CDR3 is TGCAGTGCTATACTAGCGGGCCTCTACAATGAGCAGTTCTTC. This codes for CSAILAGLYNEQFF.

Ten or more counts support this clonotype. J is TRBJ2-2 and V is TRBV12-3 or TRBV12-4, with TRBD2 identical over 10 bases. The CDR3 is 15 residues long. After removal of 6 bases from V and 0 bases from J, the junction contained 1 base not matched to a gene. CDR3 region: CASRLAGANTGELFF. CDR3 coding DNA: TGTGCCAGCAGGCTAGCGGGAGCGAACACCGGGGAGCTGTTTTTT.

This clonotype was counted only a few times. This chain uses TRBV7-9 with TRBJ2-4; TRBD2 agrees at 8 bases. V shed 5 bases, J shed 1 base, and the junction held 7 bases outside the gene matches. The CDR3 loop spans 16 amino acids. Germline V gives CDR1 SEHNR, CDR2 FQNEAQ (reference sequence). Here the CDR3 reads CASSQVAGMAKNIQYF. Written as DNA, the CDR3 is TGTGCCAGCAGCCAGGTAGCGGGAATGGCCAAAAACATTCAGTACTTC. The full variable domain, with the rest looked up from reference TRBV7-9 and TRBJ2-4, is DTGVSQNPRHKITKRGQNVTFRCDPISEHNRLYWYRQTLGQGPEFLTYFQNEAQLEKSRLLSDRFSAERPKGSFSTLEIQRTEQGDSAMYLCASSQVAGMAKNIQYFGAGTRLSVL.

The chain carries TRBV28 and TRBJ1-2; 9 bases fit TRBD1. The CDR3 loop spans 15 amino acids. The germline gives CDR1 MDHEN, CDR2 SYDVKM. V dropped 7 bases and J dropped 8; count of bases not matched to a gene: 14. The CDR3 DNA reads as TGTGCCAGCATGGGCGAGGGGACAGGGCGTCGAGGCTACACCTTC. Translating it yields CASMGEGTGRRGYTF.

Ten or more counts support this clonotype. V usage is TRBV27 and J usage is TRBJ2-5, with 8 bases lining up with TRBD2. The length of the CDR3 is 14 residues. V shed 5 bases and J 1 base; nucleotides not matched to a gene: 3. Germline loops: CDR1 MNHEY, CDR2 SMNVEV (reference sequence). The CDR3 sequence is CASSPLAAQETQYF. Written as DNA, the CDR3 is TGTGCCAGCAGTCCACTAGCGGCCCAAGAGACCCAGTACTTC.

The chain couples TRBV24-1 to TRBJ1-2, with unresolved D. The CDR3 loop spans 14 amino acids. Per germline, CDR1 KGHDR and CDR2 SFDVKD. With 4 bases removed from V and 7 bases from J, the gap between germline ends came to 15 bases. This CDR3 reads CATSETGGSSGYTF. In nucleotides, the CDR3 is TGTGCCACCAGTGAGACCGGCGGGTCCAGTGGCTACACCTTC.

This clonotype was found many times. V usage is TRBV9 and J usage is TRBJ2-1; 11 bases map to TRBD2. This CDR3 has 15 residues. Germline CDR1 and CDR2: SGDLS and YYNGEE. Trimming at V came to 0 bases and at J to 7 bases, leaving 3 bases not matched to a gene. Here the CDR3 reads CASSVELAGENEQFF. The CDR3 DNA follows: TGTGCCAGCAGCGTAGAACTAGCGGGAGAAAATGAGCAGTTCTTC.

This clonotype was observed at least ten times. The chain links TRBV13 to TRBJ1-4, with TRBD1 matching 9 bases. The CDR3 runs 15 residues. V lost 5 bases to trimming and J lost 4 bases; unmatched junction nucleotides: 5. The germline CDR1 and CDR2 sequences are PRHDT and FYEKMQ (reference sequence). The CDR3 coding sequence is TGTGCCAGCAGCCCGACGGGACAGGGTAATGAAAAACTGTTTTTT. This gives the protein CASSPTGQGNEKLFF.

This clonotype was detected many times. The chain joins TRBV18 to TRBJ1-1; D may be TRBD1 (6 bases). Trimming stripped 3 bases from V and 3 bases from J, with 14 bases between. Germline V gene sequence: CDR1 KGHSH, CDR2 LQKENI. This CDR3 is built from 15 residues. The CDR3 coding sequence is TGTGCCAGCTCACCGAGGGGGGGGCTAGACACTGAAGCTTTCTTT. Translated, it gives CASSPRGGLDTEAFF.

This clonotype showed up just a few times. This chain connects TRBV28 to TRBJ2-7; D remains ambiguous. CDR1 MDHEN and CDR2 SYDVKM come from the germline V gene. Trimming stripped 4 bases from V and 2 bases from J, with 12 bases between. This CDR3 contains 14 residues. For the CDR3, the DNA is TGTGCCAGCAGTTGGAGCCTCAACCCCTACGAGCAGTACTTC. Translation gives CASSWSLNPYEQYF.

In DNA, the CDR3 is TGTGCCAGCAGTGAGGACACGGTCACAGATACGCAGTATTTT. Amino acid sequence: CASSEDTVTDTQYF. The chain uses TRBV6-1 and TRBJ2-3, with D possibly matching TRBD1 (5 bases). Trimming stripped 3 bases from V and 2 bases from J, with 9 bases between. Germline V gene sequence: CDR1 MNHNS, CDR2 SASEGT. This CDR3 region has 14 residues.